Below, one T cell receptor beta chain is given with its context. This specimen comes from a study of T cells after yellow fever vaccination. Whole-study context: The fractions with low cell numbers were processed using SMART-Seq v4 Ultra Low Input.

MiXCR, run by TCRdb on the 5' RACE reads, gives a single entry per CDR3 protein. In the table there are under 700,000 distinct CDR3 sequences, roughly 17% of which are singletons. Germline-derived CDR1 and CDR2 are SQVTM and ANQGSEA. V lost 3 bases to trimming and J lost 2 bases, with 12 bases between them. CDR3 length equals 14 residues. The J gene is TRBJ2-3, the V gene TRBV29-1; TRBD2 might be the D (6 bases). The material sequenced was PBMCs, taken less than 6 days after the first yellow fever vaccination. The source of this sequence is a man between 18 and 29 years old who received the YFV17D yellow fever vaccine. CDR3 residues: CSVDGTQFTDTQYF. The CDR3 nucleotides are TGCAGCGTTGATGGGACTCAATTCACAGATACGCAGTATTTT.